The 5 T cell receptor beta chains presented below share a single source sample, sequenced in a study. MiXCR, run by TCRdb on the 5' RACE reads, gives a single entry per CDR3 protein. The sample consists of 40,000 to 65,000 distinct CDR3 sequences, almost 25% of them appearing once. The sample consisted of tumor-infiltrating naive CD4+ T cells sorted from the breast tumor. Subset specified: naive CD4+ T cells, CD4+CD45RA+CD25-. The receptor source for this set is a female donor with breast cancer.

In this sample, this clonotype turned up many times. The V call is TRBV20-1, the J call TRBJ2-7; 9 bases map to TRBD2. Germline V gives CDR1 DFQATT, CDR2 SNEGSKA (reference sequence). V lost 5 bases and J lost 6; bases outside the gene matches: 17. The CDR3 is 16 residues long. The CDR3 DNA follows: TGCAGTGCTCGACCAGGTAGCGGGAGCGGGGTAGGCGAGCAGTACTTC. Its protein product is CSARPGSGSGVGEQYF.

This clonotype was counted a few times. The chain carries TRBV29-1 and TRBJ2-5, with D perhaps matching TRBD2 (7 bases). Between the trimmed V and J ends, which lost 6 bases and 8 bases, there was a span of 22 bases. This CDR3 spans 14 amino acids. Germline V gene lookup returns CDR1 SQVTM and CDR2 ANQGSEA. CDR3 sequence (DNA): TGCAGCGTACAGGGTGGAGGGCTAGCGGACACCCAGTACTTC. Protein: CSVQGGGLADTQYF.

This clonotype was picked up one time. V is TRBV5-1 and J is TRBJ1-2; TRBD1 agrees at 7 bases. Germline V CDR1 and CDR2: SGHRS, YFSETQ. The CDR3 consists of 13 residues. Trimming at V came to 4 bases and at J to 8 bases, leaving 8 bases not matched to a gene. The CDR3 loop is CASSPQGFGGYTF. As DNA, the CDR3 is TGCGCCAGCAGCCCACAGGGGTTTGGCGGCTACACCTTC.

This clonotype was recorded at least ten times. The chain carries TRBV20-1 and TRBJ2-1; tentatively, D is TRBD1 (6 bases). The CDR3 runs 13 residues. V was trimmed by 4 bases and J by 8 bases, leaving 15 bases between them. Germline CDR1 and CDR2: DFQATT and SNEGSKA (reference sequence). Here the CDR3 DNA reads TGCAGTGCTAATCAACAGGGATTCGATGAGCAGTTCTTC. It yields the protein CSANQQGFDEQFF.

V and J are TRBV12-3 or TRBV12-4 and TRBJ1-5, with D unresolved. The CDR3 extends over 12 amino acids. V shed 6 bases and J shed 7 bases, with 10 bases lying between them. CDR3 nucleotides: TGTGCCAGCAGCCGACGAGGACAGCCCCAGCATTTT. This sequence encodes CASSRRGQPQHF.